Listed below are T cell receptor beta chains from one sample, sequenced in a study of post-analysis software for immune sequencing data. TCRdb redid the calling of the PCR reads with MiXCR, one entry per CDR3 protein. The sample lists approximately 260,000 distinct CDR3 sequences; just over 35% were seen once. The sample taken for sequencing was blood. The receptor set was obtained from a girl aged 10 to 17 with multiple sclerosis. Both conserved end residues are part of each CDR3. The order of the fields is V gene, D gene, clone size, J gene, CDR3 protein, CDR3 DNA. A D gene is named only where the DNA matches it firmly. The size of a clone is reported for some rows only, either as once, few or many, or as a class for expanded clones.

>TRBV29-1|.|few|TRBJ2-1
CSVEGSSGSYNEQFF
TGCAGCGTTGAGGGCAGTAGCGGCTCCTACAATGAGCAGTTCTTC
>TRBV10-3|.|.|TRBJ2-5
CAISESWGADRQETQYF
TGTGCCATCAGTGAGTCATGGGGGGCCGACAGACAAGAGACCCAGTACTTC
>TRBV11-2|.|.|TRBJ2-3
CAGNRGFTDTQYF
TGTGCCGGCAACCGGGGGTTCACAGATACGCAGTATTTT
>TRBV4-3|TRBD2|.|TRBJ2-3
CASSQGPGGGDTQYF
TGCGCCAGCAGCCAAGGTCCGGGAGGCGGAGATACGCAGTATTTT
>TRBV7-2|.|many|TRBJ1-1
CASSLSPGPGMGAKNTEAFF
TGTGCCAGCAGCTTAAGCCCCGGGCCGGGGATGGGGGCAAAAAACACTGAAGCTTTCTTT
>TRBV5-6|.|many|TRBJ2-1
CASSLASGYNEQFF
TGTGCCAGCAGCTTGGCCTCAGGCTACAATGAGCAGTTCTTC
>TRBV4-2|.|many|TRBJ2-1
CASSQDALAYNEQFF
TGTGCCAGCAGCCAAGATGCACTAGCTTACAATGAGCAGTTCTTC
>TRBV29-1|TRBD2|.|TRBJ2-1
CSVEKSSGRGEQFF
TGCAGCGTTGAGAAGTCTAGCGGGAGAGGTGAGCAGTTCTTC
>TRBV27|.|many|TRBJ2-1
CASSYLPDTDEQFF
TGTGCCAGCAGTTACCTACCTGATACGGATGAGCAGTTCTTC
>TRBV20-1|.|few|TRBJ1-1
CSARDPRGSPGEVAFF
TGCAGTGCTAGAGATCCGAGGGGGTCGCCAGGAGAGGTGGCTTTCTTT
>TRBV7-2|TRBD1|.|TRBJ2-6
CASSWGQGNSGANVLTF
TGTGCCAGCAGCTGGGGACAGGGAAACTCTGGGGCCAACGTCCTGACTTTC
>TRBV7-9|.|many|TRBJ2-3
CASSSPPKGLGATDTQYF
TGTGCCAGCAGCTCCCCCCCCAAGGGGTTGGGGGCCACAGATACGCAGTATTTT
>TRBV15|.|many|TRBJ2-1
CATSRDKETSLYNEQFF
TGTGCCACCAGCAGAGATAAGGAAACTAGCCTCTACAATGAGCAGTTCTTC
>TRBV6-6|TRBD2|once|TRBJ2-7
CANRPAGAPLHYEQYF
TGTGCCAACAGACCAGCGGGAGCCCCATTACACTACGAGCAGTACTTC
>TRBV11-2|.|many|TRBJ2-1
CASTLEGSERYNEQFF
TGTGCCAGCACTCTAGAGGGGTCAGAGCGATACAATGAGCAGTTCTTC
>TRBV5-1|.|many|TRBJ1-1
CASSLALGTEAFF
TGCGCCAGCAGCTTGGCCCTAGGGACTGAAGCTTTCTTT
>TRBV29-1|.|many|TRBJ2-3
CSVEENVITGTQYF
TGCAGCGTTGAAGAGAACGTTATTACCGGTACGCAGTATTTT
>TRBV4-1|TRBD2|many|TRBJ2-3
CASSQLRPSGRTDTQYF
TGCGCCAGCAGCCAGCTACGCCCTAGCGGGAGGACAGATACGCAGTATTTT
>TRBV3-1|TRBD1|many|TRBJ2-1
CASSPGWGTGKHNEQFF
TGTGCCAGCAGCCCAGGCTGGGGGACAGGGAAACACAATGAGCAGTTCTTC
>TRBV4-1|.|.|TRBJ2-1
CASSLLANEQFF
TGCGCCAGCAGCTTGCTAGCAAATGAGCAGTTCTTC
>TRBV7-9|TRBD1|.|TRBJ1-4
CASSSTGAREKLFF
TGTGCCAGCAGCTCCACAGGGGCCCGCGAAAAACTGTTTTTT
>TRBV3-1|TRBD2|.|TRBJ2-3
CASSPGLAGVSTDTQYF
TGTGCCAGCAGTCCCGGACTAGCGGGGGTAAGCACAGATACGCAGTATTTT
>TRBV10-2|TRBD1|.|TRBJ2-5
CASRLGTEGPETQYF
TGCGCCAGCAGGCTTGGGACAGAGGGGCCAGAGACCCAGTACTTC
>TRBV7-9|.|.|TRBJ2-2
CASRIGMANTGELFF
TGTGCCAGCAGAATAGGGATGGCGAACACCGGGGAGCTGTTTTTT
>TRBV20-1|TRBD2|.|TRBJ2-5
CSAPGLAGVIETQYF
TGCAGTGCCCCCGGGCTAGCGGGAGTGATTGAGACCCAGTACTTC
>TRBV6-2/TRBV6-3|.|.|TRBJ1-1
CASRSGVPNTEAFF
TGTGCCAGCAGGTCCGGCGTCCCGAACACTGAAGCTTTCTTT
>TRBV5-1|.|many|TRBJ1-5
CASSLGDTNQPQHF
TGCGCCAGCAGCTTGGGGGACACCAATCAGCCCCAGCATTTT
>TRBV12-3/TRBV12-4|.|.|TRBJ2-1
CASSFGGKEQFF
TGTGCCAGCAGTTTCGGCGGGAAGGAGCAGTTCTTC
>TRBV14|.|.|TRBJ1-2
CASSQRADRPYGYTF
TGTGCCAGCAGCCAAAGGGCGGACAGACCCTATGGCTACACCTTC
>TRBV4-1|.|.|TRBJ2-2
CASSLGSATGELFF
TGCGCCAGCAGCCTAGGGTCTGCCACTGGGGAGCTGTTTTTT
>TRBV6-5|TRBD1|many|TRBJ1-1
CASSYSSGQYMNTEAFF
TGTGCCAGCAGTTACTCCTCGGGACAGTACATGAACACTGAAGCTTTCTTT
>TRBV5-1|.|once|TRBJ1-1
CASSSSDQNTEAFF
TGCGCCAGCAGCTCCTCGGACCAGAACACTGAAGCTTTCTTT
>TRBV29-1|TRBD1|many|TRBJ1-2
CSALGGGTSYTF
TGCAGCGCTCTTGGAGGGGGCACGAGCTACACCTTC
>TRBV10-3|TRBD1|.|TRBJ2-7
CAISGSGTGATYEQYF
TGTGCCATCAGTGGGTCGGGGACAGGTGCGACCTACGAGCAGTACTTC
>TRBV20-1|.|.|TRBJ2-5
CSARDRDGQTQTQYF
TGCAGTGCTAGAGATCGAGATGGGCAGACCCAGACCCAGTACTTC
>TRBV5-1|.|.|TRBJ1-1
CASGLGGSPEAFF
TGCGCCAGCGGCCTAGGGGGGTCCCCTGAAGCTTTCTTT
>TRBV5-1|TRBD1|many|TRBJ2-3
CASSLGDRGADTQYF
TGCGCCAGCAGCTTGGGGGACAGGGGTGCAGATACGCAGTATTTT
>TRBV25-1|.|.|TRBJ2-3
CASRLGATDTQYF
TGTGCCAGCAGGCTAGGGGCTACAGATACGCAGTATTTT
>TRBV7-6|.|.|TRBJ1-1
CASSAQTQGGGLNTEAFF
TGTGCCAGCAGCGCCCAAACCCAGGGCGGCGGCCTGAACACTGAAGCTTTCTTT
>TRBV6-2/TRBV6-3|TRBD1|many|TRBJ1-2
CASSPAGTGEDYGYTF
TGTGCCAGCAGCCCCGCGGGGACAGGGGAAGATTATGGCTACACCTTC
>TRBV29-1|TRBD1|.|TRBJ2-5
CSGSGTAETQYF
TGCAGCGGGTCGGGGACAGCGGAGACCCAGTACTTC
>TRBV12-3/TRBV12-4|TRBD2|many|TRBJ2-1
CASRLEGGRAFNEQFF
TGTGCCAGCAGGTTGGAGGGCGGGAGGGCCTTTAATGAGCAGTTCTTC
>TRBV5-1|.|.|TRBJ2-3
CASSFGQGITDTQYF
TGCGCCAGCAGCTTTGGCCAGGGGATTACAGATACGCAGTATTTT
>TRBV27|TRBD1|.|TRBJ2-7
CASSTDRDRGYEQYF
TGTGCCAGCAGCACCGATCGGGACAGGGGCTACGAGCAGTACTTC
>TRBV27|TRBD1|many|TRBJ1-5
CASRSGQGSNQPQHF
TGTGCCAGCAGATCGGGACAGGGAAGTAATCAGCCCCAGCATTTT
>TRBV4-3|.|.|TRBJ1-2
CASSQDRQAAYGYTF
TGCGCCAGCAGCCAAGATAGGCAGGCGGCTTATGGCTACACCTTC
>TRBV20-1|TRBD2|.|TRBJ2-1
CSARPLAGNEQFF
TGCAGTGCTAGACCCCTAGCGGGGAATGAGCAGTTCTTC